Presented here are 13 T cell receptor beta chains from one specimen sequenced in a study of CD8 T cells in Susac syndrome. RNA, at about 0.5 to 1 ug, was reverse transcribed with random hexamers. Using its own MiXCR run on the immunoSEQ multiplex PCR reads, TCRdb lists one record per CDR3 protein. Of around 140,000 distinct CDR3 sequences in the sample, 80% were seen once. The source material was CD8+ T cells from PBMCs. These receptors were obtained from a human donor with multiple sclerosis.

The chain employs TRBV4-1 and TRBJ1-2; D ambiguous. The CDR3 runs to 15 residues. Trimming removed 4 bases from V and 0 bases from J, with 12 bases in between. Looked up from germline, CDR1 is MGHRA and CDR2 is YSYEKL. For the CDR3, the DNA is TGCGCCAGCAGCCGCGAAGGACGGGCTAACTATGGCTACACCTTC. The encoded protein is CASSREGRANYGYTF.

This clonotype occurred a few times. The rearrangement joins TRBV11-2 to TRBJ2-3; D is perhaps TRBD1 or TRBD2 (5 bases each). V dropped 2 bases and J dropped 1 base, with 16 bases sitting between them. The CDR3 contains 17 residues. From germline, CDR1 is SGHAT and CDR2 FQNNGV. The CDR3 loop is CASSLSPAGTGTDTQYF. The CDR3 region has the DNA TGTGCCAGCAGCTTATCCCCCGCCGGGACCGGCACAGATACGCAGTATTTT.

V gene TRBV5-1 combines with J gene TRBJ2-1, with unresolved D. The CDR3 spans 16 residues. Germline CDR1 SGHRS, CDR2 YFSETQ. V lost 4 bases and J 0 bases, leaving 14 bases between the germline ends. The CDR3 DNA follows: TGCGCCAGCAGCCCCCCTCGGGCTTACTCCTACAATGAGCAGTTCTTC. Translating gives CASSPPRAYSYNEQFF.

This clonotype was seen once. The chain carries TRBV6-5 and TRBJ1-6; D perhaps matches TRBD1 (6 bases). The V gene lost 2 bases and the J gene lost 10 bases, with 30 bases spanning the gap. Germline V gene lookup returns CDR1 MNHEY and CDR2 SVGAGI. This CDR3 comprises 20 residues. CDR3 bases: TGTGCCAGCAGTTACGACCCGTTGGGGCAGGGGCGTGAATGGGTATCACCCCTCCACTTT. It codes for CASSYDPLGQGREWVSPLHF.

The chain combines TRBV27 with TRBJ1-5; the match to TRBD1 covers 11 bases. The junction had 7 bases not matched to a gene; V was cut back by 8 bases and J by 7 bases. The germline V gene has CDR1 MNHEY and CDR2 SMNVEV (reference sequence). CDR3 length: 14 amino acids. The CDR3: CASAGTGGEQPQHF. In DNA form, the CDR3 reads TGTGCCAGCGCCGGGACAGGGGGGGAGCAGCCCCAGCATTTT.

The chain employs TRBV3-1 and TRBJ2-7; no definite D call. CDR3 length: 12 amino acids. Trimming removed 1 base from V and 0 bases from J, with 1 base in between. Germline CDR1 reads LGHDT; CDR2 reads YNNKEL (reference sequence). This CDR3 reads CASSQGSYEQYF. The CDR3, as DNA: TGTGCCAGCAGCCAAGGCTCCTACGAGCAGTACTTC.

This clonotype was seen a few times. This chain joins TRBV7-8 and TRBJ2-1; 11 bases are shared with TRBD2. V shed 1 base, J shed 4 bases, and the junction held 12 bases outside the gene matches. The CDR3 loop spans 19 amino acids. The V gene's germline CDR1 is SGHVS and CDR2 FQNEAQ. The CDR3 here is CASSLVASGGPLNYNEQFF. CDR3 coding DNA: TGTGCCAGCAGCTTAGTGGCTAGCGGGGGGCCGTTGAATTACAATGAGCAGTTCTTC.

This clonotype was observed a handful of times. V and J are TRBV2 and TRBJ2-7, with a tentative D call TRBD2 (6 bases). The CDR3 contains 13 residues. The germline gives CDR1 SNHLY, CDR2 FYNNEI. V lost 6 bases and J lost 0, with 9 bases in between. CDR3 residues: CASSETSSYEQYF. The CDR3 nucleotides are TGTGCCAGCAGCGAGACTAGCTCCTACGAGCAGTACTTC. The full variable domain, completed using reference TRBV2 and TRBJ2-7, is EPEVTQTPSHQVTQMGQEVILRCVPISNHLYFYWYRQILGQKVEFLVSFYNNEISEKSEIFDDQFSVERPDGSNFTLKIRSTKLEDSAMYFCASSETSSYEQYFGPGTRLTVT.

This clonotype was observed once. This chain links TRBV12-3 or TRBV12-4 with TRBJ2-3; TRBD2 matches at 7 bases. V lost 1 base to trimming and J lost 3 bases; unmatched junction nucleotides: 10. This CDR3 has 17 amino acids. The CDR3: CASSLGNSGRGTDTQYF. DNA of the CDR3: TGTGCCAGCAGTTTAGGGAACTCTGGGCGGGGGACAGATACGCAGTATTTT.

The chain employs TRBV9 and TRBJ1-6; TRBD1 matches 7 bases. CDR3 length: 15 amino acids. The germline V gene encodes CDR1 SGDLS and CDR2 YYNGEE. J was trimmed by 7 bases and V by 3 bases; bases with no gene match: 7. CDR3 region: CASSAGDSWNSPLHF. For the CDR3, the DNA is TGTGCCAGCAGCGCCGGGGACAGCTGGAATTCACCCCTCCACTTT.

The CDR3 loop is CASSYSAGDGGEQYV. In nucleotides, the CDR3 is TGTGCCAGCAGTTACTCGGCTGGGGATGGAGGCGAGCAGTACGTC. The chain couples TRBV6-2 or TRBV6-3 to TRBJ2-7; tentative D call: TRBD2 (5 bases). Per germline, CDR1 MNHEY and CDR2 SVGEGT. The V end lost 0 bases, the J end lost 6 bases, and 15 bases lay between the germline ends. CDR3 size: 15 residues.

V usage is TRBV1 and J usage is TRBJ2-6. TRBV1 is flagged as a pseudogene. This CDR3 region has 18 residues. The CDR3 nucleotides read TGCACCAGCAGCGGTTCGCGTTTGTGCACAAATCGGGCCAACGTCCTGACTTTC. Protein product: CTSSGSRLCTNRANVLTF.

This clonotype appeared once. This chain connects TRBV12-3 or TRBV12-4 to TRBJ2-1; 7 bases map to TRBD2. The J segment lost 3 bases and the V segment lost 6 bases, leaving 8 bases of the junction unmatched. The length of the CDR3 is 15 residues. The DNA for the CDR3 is TGTGCCAGCAGCGCTACCTGGGAGGGCTACAATGAGCAGTTCTTC. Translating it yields CASSATWEGYNEQFF.